A single sample gave rise to the 27 T cell receptor beta chains below, sequenced in a study of T cells in Graves' hyperthyroidism and ophthalmopathy. RNA transcripts yielded amplified TCR beta CDR3 regions. The HTBI set primed first-round TCR CDR3 RT-PCR. TCRdb used MiXCR to reprocess the multiplex PCR reads, holding one entry per CDR3 protein. Of roughly 520,000 distinct CDR3 sequences listed, roughly a quarter are singletons. The specimen was blood. The source of these receptors is a woman aged 25-40 years with Graves' ophthalmopathy.

This chain links TRBV20-1 with TRBJ2-3; D assignment may be TRBD1 or TRBD2 (5 bases each). Trimming stripped 2 bases from V and 4 bases from J, with 25 bases between. This CDR3 has 18 residues. Germline CDR1 is DFQATT and CDR2 is SNEGSKA (reference sequence). The DNA for the CDR3 is TGCAGTGCTAGAATAGACCCTGGGACCGCCGGTATGTCAGATACGCAGTATTTT. Its translation is CSARIDPGTAGMSDTQYF.

V usage is TRBV20-1 and J usage is TRBJ1-1, with no clear D. The ends were cut back, 4 bases at V and 0 bases at J, with 18 bases in the middle. Germline V gives CDR1 DFQATT, CDR2 SNEGSKA (reference sequence). The CDR3 runs 16 residues. CDR3 nucleotides: TGCAGTGCTACGGATAGCCGTAAGGTTATGAACACTGAAGCTTTCTTT. As protein: CSATDSRKVMNTEAFF.

The sample holds a few counts of this clonotype. V is TRBV19 and J is TRBJ1-3; tentative D call: TRBD1 (6 bases). This CDR3 has 14 residues. V was clipped by 6 bases and J by 2 bases, with 11 bases between them. Germline V gives CDR1 LNHDA, CDR2 SQIVND (reference sequence). In nucleotides, the CDR3 is TGTGCCAGTAGCAAACGGACAGCTGGAAACACCATATATTTT. Translated: CASSKRTAGNTIYF.

In its sample, this clonotype was seen a few times. The V and J genes are TRBV18 and TRBJ2-5; TRBD2 might be the D (6 bases). V lost 5 bases and J lost 5, with 9 bases in between. The CDR3 runs 12 residues. Germline CDR1 reads KGHSH; CDR2 reads LQKENI. This chain's CDR3 is CASSRRGETQYF. In DNA form, the CDR3 reads TGTGCCAGCTCAAGACGGGGGGAGACCCAGTACTTC.

This clonotype was seen many times. The rearrangement uses TRBV11-2 and TRBJ2-7; D unresolved. From germline, CDR1 is SGHAT and CDR2 FQNNGV. This CDR3 is 14 amino acids long. Trimming stripped 1 base from V and 2 bases from J, with 9 bases between. The CDR3 loop reads CASSLVWVTYEQYF. The CDR3 nucleotides are TGTGCCAGCAGCTTAGTATGGGTTACCTACGAGCAGTACTTC.

This clonotype was found many times. V gene TRBV6-5 combines with J gene TRBJ1-1; TRBD1 agrees at 8 bases. Germline V gene data show CDR1 as MNHEY and CDR2 as SVGAGI. The CDR3 is 16 amino acids. V shed 8 bases, J shed 1 base, and the junction held 12 bases outside the gene matches. CDR3 nucleotides: TGTGCCAGCCAACTCGAGAAGGGACAGGCGAACACTGAAGCTTTCTTT. This encodes CASQLEKGQANTEAFF.

Notes on this clonotype: A clone one base away is much larger, so this may be a read error. The CDR3 loop is CASGRRGSSSYEQCF. Here the CDR3 DNA reads TGTGCCAGCGGGAGGAGGGGTTCAAGCTCCTACGAGCAGTGCTTC. The chain employs TRBV11-2 and TRBJ2-7; D is perhaps TRBD2 (6 bases). CDR1 is SGHAT, CDR2 FQNNGV, per germline. CDR3 size: 15 residues.

This clonotype was observed at least ten times. J is TRBJ2-5 and V is TRBV6-5; 8 bases line up with TRBD1. The germline gives CDR1 MNHEY, CDR2 SVGAGI. This CDR3 has 15 amino acids. The ends lost 2 bases at V and 1 base at J; junction bases unmatched: 3. The CDR3 is CASSYTGGSQETQYF. Written as DNA, the CDR3 is TGTGCCAGCAGTTACACAGGGGGAAGCCAAGAGACCCAGTACTTC.

This clonotype was detected only a few times. A read error may be the cause here, since a much bigger clone is one base away. The chain uses TRBV9 and TRBJ2-7; 7 bases align to TRBD1. CDR1 and CDR2 (germline): SGDLS, YYNGEE. CDR3 length: 14 amino acids. The ends lost 7 bases at V and 6 bases at J; junction bases unmatched: 13. In nucleotides, the CDR3 is TGTGCCAGCGGCATTCGTGACAGGGATTCCGAGCAGTACTTC. Amino acids: CASGIRDRDSEQYF.

This clonotype was detected ten times or more. The rearrangement joins TRBV11-2 to TRBJ1-2; 9 bases are a match to TRBD1. Germline-derived CDR1 and CDR2 are SGHAT and FQNNGV. This CDR3 has 13 amino acids. The V and J ends lost 5 bases and 6 bases, in that order; junction bases with no gene match: 4. CDR3 region: CASSGGTGNGYTF. CDR3 bases: TGTGCCAGCAGCGGCGGGACAGGGAATGGCTACACCTTC.

V usage is TRBV2 and J usage is TRBJ1-2; D perhaps matches TRBD1 (6 bases). In germline, CDR1 is SNHLY, CDR2 FYNNEI. The CDR3 has 14 amino acids. Trimming left V 7 bases short and J 5 bases short, with 17 bases between. The CDR3 nucleotides are TGTGCCAGCACTCCGGGGGCCGAGTGGTATGGCTACACCTTC. Translation: CASTPGAEWYGYTF. Filled out from reference TRBV2 and TRBJ1-2, the complete variable domain reads EPEVTQTPSHQVTQMGQEVILRCVPISNHLYFYWYRQILGQKVEFLVSFYNNEISEKSEIFDDQFSVERPDGSNFTLKIRSTKLEDSAMYFCASTPGAEWYGYTFGSGTRLTVV.

With respect to this clonotype: A read error may explain this, as a much larger clone is one base away. The missing conserved phenylalanine or tryptophan at the end of this CDR3 makes a read error likely. CDR3 DNA sequence: TGTGCCAGCAGCTTAGACCCTTACTCTGGAAACACCATATATCTT. Translation: CASSLDPYSGNTIYL. This chain uses TRBV11-1 with TRBJ1-3; no reliable D call. Germline V gene lookup returns CDR1 SGHAT and CDR2 FQDESV (reference sequence). Trimming shortened V by 1 base and J by 0 bases, and 7 bases separated the two germline ends. The CDR3 sequence is 15 residues long.

Ten or more counts support this clonotype. The gene calls are TRBV5-1 and TRBJ1-2; unclear D gene. Trimming took 0 bases from V and 4 from J, leaving 10 bases between them. The germline gives CDR1 SGHRS, CDR2 YFSETQ. The CDR3 runs 14 residues. This CDR3 is CASSLGGNAYGYTF. As DNA, the CDR3 is TGCGCCAGCAGCTTGGGCGGGAACGCCTATGGCTACACCTTC.

The gene calls are TRBV6-1 and TRBJ1-2; D uncertain. The germline V and J ends were trimmed by 7 bases and 4 bases, with 13 bases remaining between them. Germline values: CDR1 MNHNS, CDR2 SASEGT. The CDR3 sequence is 13 residues long. The CDR3 reads CASTQRAGYGYTF. In nucleotides, the CDR3 is TGTGCCAGCACCCAGAGGGCTGGCTATGGCTACACCTTC.

There are a few counts of this clonotype. Lacking the conserved final phenylalanine or tryptophan, this CDR3 likely reflects a read error. This chain uses TRBV11-2 with TRBJ2-2, with 8 nucleotides matching TRBD1. V was clipped by 6 bases and J by 3 bases; unmatched bases: 12. Germline V gene data show CDR1 as SGHAT and CDR2 as FQNNGV. The CDR3 extends over 17 amino acids. The CDR3 region is CASSSPSTTGDTGELFS. The CDR3 DNA sequence: TGTGCCAGCAGTTCTCCCTCCACGACAGGGGACACCGGGGAGCTGTTTTCT.

This clonotype appeared many times. A much bigger clone sits one base away, suggesting this may be a read error. This sequence joins TRBV12-3 or TRBV12-4 and TRBJ2-2; no clear D gene. V was cut by 3 bases and J by 6 bases, with 2 bases left in between. This CDR3 region has 11 residues. DNA for the CDR3: TGTGCCAGCAGTTTCCCCGGGGAGCTGTTTTTT. Translating gives CASSFPGELFF.

This chain links TRBV11-2 with TRBJ2-7, with D possibly TRBD1 on 5 matching bases. The CDR3 sequence is 13 residues long. Germline V gene lookup returns CDR1 SGHAT and CDR2 FQNNGV. The V end was cut by 6 bases, the J end by 6 bases, with 15 bases between. The DNA of the CDR3 is TGTGCCAGCAGAGCTCCAAAGGGGTCCGAGCAGTACGTC. Amino acid sequence: CASRAPKGSEQYV.

Many counts were recorded for this clonotype. The chain links TRBV7-3 to TRBJ1-1, with 7 bases fitting TRBD1. CDR1 and CDR2 from the germline V gene are SGHTA and FQGTGA. J gave up 4 bases and V 5 bases, and 10 bases lay outside the gene matches. This CDR3 has 15 residues. CDR3 DNA sequence: TGTGCCAGCAGCATAGGGACAGTGGGGACCACTGAAGCTTTCTTT. Amino acids: CASSIGTVGTTEAFF.

At least ten counts were recorded for this clonotype. V is TRBV27 and J is TRBJ1-2; a possible D gene is TRBD1 (6 bases). Germline values: CDR1 MNHEY, CDR2 SMNVEV (reference sequence). Trimming stripped 3 bases from V and 7 bases from J, with 18 bases between. The CDR3 length is 15 residues. DNA of the CDR3: TGTGCCAGCAGTTTTTCCCAGCAAAACAGGGTTGGCTACACCTTC. Its translation: CASSFSQQNRVGYTF.

This clonotype was observed many times. The gene calls are TRBV4-1 and TRBJ1-5; TRBD1 matches at 9 bases. V was clipped by 2 bases and J by 10 bases; unmatched bases: 6. CDR3 length: 14 amino acids. Germline V gene sequence: CDR1 MGHRA, CDR2 YSYEKL. CDR3 in amino acids: CASSQRDREGPQHF. The CDR3 nucleotides read TGCGCCAGCAGCCAACGGGACAGGGAGGGTCCCCAGCATTTT.

This clonotype was picked up many times. The chain combines TRBV4-3 with TRBJ2-2; no clear D gene. Germline V gives CDR1 LGHNA, CDR2 YSLEER. This CDR3 comprises 16 residues. Between the trimmed V and J ends, which lost 0 bases and 7 bases, there was a span of 15 bases. CDR3 sequence reads: CASSQDYIQSVGELFF. The CDR3 nucleotides are TGCGCCAGCAGCCAAGATTACATACAGTCGGTCGGGGAGCTGTTTTTT.

This clonotype was detected a few times. This sequence joins TRBV6-5 and TRBJ1-1; 7 bases align to TRBD1. J gave up 5 bases and V 0 bases, and 6 bases lay outside the gene matches. Germline V gives CDR1 MNHEY, CDR2 SVGAGI. CDR3 size: 15 residues. The CDR3 bases are TGTGCCAGCAGTTACTCGATCGACAGGGCTACTGAAGCTTTCTTT. The encoded protein is CASSYSIDRATEAFF.

This clonotype was seen more than once but under ten times. V usage is TRBV18 and J usage is TRBJ1-1; 12 bases align to TRBD1. Trimming cost V 2 bases and J 7 bases; bases outside gene matches: 5. The germline CDR1 and CDR2 sequences are KGHSH and LQKENI. The length of the CDR3 is 15 residues. CDR3 in amino acids: CASSPGTGGGIEAFF. The CDR3 nucleotides read TGTGCCAGCTCACCAGGGACAGGGGGCGGCATTGAAGCTTTCTTT.

This clonotype has a count of ten or more. J is TRBJ1-2 and V is TRBV6-5; 9 positions agree with TRBD1. Germline CDR1 is MNHEY and CDR2 is SVGAGI. CDR3 length: 13 residues. Losses at the gene ends were 6 bases for V and 3 bases for J; bases not matched to a gene: 2. For the CDR3, the DNA is TGTGCCAGCAGGGGGGACAGGGACTATGGCTACACCTTC. It is translated as CASRGDRDYGYTF.

Points on this clonotype: One junction end disagrees with the germline gene, perhaps due to a read error. The chain links TRBV30 to TRBJ2-3; maybe TRBD1 (5 bases). Looked up from germline, CDR1 is GTSNPN and CDR2 is SVGIG (reference sequence). This CDR3 has 13 amino acids. The CDR3 DNA reads as TGTGCCTGGAGTTACCGGTTCACAGGTACGCAGTATTTT. Its translation is CAWSYRFTGTQYF.

At least ten counts were recorded for this clonotype. The CDR3 spells CSVEGQGFYEQYF. CDR3 DNA: TGCAGCGTTGAGGGACAGGGGTTCTACGAGCAGTACTTC. The chain employs TRBV29-1 and TRBJ2-7, with 10 bases aligning to TRBD1. Looked up from germline, CDR1 is SQVTM and CDR2 is ANQGSEA. The CDR3 covers 13 residues. The junction had 2 bases not matched to a gene; V was cut back by 3 bases and J by 3 bases.

This clonotype showed up many times. The rearrangement joins TRBV7-3 to TRBJ2-2, with no clear D. In germline, CDR1 is SGHTA, CDR2 FQGTGA. V lost 4 bases and J 2 bases, leaving 8 bases between the germline ends. The CDR3 is made up of 14 amino acids. The CDR3 sequence: CASSSRVNTGELFF. The CDR3 coding sequence is TGTGCCAGCAGCTCGCGCGTTAACACCGGGGAGCTGTTTTTT.